Each of the 22 T cell receptor beta chains below was sequenced from the same sample in a study of T cell responses to AZD1222 COVID-19 vaccine. Sequencing was performed with immunoSEQ multiplex PCR; in TCRdb, only in-frame clones are kept and a portion is missing. The sample consists of approximately 89,000 clones, 90% of them appearing once. Source: peripheral blood, taken 28 days after the second AZD1222 dose. These receptors were obtained from an adult who received the AZD1222 COVID-19 vaccine.

This chain joins TRBV7-2 and TRBJ1-6; D might be TRBD1 (5 bases). V was pared by 1 base and J by 9 bases, with 13 bases between. Germline V gives CDR1 SGHTA, CDR2 FQGNSA. This CDR3 comprises 15 residues. CDR3 nucleotide sequence: TGTGCCAGCAGCTTAGTGCCAGGGAAGGTTTCACCCCTCCACTTT. It encodes CASSLVPGKVSPLHF.

The chain recombines TRBV4-3 with TRBJ1-1; no clear D gene. CDR3 length: 14 amino acids. Trimming shortened V by 0 bases and J by 1 base, and 6 bases separated the two germline ends. Germline CDR1 and CDR2: LGHNA and YSLEER. CDR3 protein: CASSQDLRNTEAFF. DNA for the CDR3: TGCGCCAGCAGCCAAGATCTTCGGAACACTGAAGCTTTCTTT.

This chain connects TRBV5-4 to TRBJ1-3; possible D gene TRBD1, 5 bases. Germline assignment: CDR1 SGHNT and CDR2 YYREEE (reference sequence). The V and J ends lost 0 bases and 6 bases respectively, with 10 bases between them. There are 14 residues in the CDR3. The CDR3 here is CASSLEGKENTIYF. Written as DNA, the CDR3 is TGTGCCAGCAGCTTGGAGGGGAAGGAAAACACCATATATTTT.

V is TRBV28 and J is TRBJ2-5; D could derive from TRBD1 or TRBD2 (5 bases each). V lost 2 bases, J lost 7 bases, and 17 bases lay in between. The CDR3 is 15 amino acids. Germline V gene lookup returns CDR1 MDHEN and CDR2 SYDVKM. The CDR3 loop is CASSLPSGPSGTQYF. Written as DNA, the CDR3 is TGTGCCAGCAGTTTACCCTCGGGACCCAGCGGGACCCAGTACTTC.

V gene TRBV27 combines with J gene TRBJ2-7; possibly TRBD1 for D (5 bases). V lost 8 bases and J 6 bases, leaving 23 bases between the germline ends. The CDR3 is 15 residues long. The germline V gene has CDR1 MNHEY and CDR2 SMNVEV (reference sequence). For the CDR3, the DNA is TGTGCCAGCCGTCCGACGGGTCTAGGGGTCTTCGAGCAGTACTTC. Its translation: CASRPTGLGVFEQYF.

The chain has TRBV5-5 and TRBJ1-2; D not resolved. Trimming took off 0 bases at V and 3 bases at J, with 18 bases between the two ends. The CDR3 consists of 17 residues. Looked up from germline, CDR1 is SGHKS and CDR2 is YYEKEE (reference sequence). The CDR3 region has the DNA TGTGCCAGCAGCTTGGCATACGTACCGGGCCGATACTATGGCTACACCTTC. Amino acid sequence: CASSLAYVPGRYYGYTF.

The gene calls are TRBV5-6 and TRBJ2-1; D remains unclear. Per germline, CDR1 SGHDT and CDR2 YYEEEE. The CDR3 is 15 amino acids. Deletions cut 1 base from V and 7 bases from J, with 15 bases between. CDR3 DNA sequence: TGTGCCAGCAGCTTGAGAGGTTGGGCGACGAATGAGCAGTTCTTC. It translates to CASSLRGWATNEQFF.

The rearrangement links TRBV6-5 to TRBJ1-1; 9 nucleotides match TRBD1. The CDR3 covers 14 residues. Germline CDR1 reads MNHEY; CDR2 reads SVGAGI. V lost 4 bases to trimming and J lost 3 bases; unmatched junction nucleotides: 3. The CDR3, as DNA: TGTGCCAGCAGTTTACAGGGGGCGCACACTGAAGCTTTCTTT. Its translation is CASSLQGAHTEAFF.

This chain uses TRBV6-5 with TRBJ2-7, with unresolved D. CDR3 length: 12 amino acids. CDR1 and CDR2 from the germline V gene are MNHEY and SVGAGI. Trimming took off 6 bases at V and 2 bases at J, with 8 bases between the two ends. The CDR3 DNA follows: TGTGCCAGCAGGAATGGGCCCTACGAGCAGTACTTC. This gives the protein CASRNGPYEQYF.

CDR3 bases: TGTGCCAGCAGCTTAGGCATAAAACAGAGATCCCACACTGAAGCTTTCTTT. Encoded protein: CASSLGIKQRSHTEAFF. The chain recombines TRBV13 with TRBJ1-1; unclear D gene. The CDR3 runs to 17 residues. CDR1 and CDR2 (germline): PRHDT, FYEKMQ (reference sequence). V was clipped by 0 bases and J by 3 bases, with 17 bases between them.

The chain carries TRBV27 and TRBJ1-6; no clear D gene. The CDR3 spans 14 residues. Germline V gives CDR1 MNHEY, CDR2 SMNVEV (reference sequence). Between the trimmed V and J ends, which lost 6 bases and 4 bases, there was a span of 10 bases. CDR3 loop: CASSEPEYNSPLHF. In nucleotides, the CDR3 is TGTGCCAGCAGCGAACCAGAATATAATTCACCCCTCCACTTT.

The chain is built from TRBV28 and TRBJ2-4, with a tentative D call TRBD2 (6 bases). This CDR3 has 14 amino acids. Germline CDR1 reads MDHEN; CDR2 reads SYDVKM. V lost 6 bases and J lost 3, with 12 bases in between. As DNA, the CDR3 is TGTGCCAGCAGCCTCTCGGGGGTCAAAAACATTCAGTACTTC. This codes for CASSLSGVKNIQYF.

This rearrangement joins TRBV6-5 to TRBJ1-5, with D possibly TRBD1 on 6 matching bases. The CDR3 sequence is 14 residues long. Trimming removed 10 bases at V and 6 bases at J, with 19 bases between. Germline V gives CDR1 MNHEY, CDR2 SVGAGI. Here the CDR3 reads CANPGHLTCQPQHF. The CDR3 DNA reads TGTGCCAACCCGGGACACCTTACTTGTCAGCCCCAGCATTTT.

The rearrangement links TRBV7-9 to TRBJ1-5; D is undetermined. Germline assignment: CDR1 SEHNR and CDR2 FQNEAQ (reference sequence). V lost 6 bases, J lost 9 bases, and 21 bases lay in between. The CDR3 loop spans 15 amino acids. CDR3 region: CASSRKPRADGPQHF. CDR3 nucleotide sequence: TGTGCCAGCAGTCGGAAACCCCGAGCGGACGGGCCCCAGCATTTT.

The V gene is TRBV19, the J gene TRBJ1-4; the match to TRBD1 covers 7 bases. V dropped 5 bases and J dropped 8; count of bases not matched to a gene: 8. Germline V gene data show CDR1 as LNHDA and CDR2 as SQIVND (reference sequence). The CDR3 length is 14 residues. CDR3 residues: CASSPRQGGEKLFF. The DNA for the CDR3 is TGTGCCAGTAGTCCACGACAGGGCGGGGAAAAACTGTTTTTT.

The gene calls are TRBV19 and TRBJ1-3; D remains unclear. The V gene's germline CDR1 is LNHDA and CDR2 SQIVND (reference sequence). The CDR3 totals 15 residues. The ends were cut back, 7 bases at V and 0 bases at J, with 13 bases in the middle. The CDR3 reads CASTPGRGSGNTIYF. CDR3 coding DNA: TGTGCCAGTACGCCAGGACGAGGCTCTGGAAACACCATATATTTT.

V is TRBV6-6 and J is TRBJ1-3; D uncertain. This CDR3 contains 17 residues. Per germline, CDR1 MNHNY and CDR2 SVGAGI (reference sequence). Trimming removed 6 bases at V and 0 bases at J, with 18 bases between. CDR3 sequence: CASRRDAGNLSGNTIYF. CDR3 in DNA: TGTGCCAGCAGGCGAGACGCCGGGAACCTCTCTGGAAACACCATATATTTT.

The chain carries TRBV2 and TRBJ2-1; 7 bases map to TRBD1. The germline CDR1 and CDR2 sequences are SNHLY and FYNNEI. CDR3 length equals 13 residues. V dropped 7 bases and J dropped 1; count of bases not matched to a gene: 1. CDR3 sequence reads: CASTTGSYNEQFF. The CDR3 nucleotides are TGTGCCAGCACGACAGGGTCCTACAATGAGCAGTTCTTC.

This clone was counted once. The V call is TRBV11-3, the J call TRBJ2-1; possible D gene TRBD1, 6 bases. This CDR3 spans 13 amino acids. V lost 4 bases and J lost 10, with 14 bases in between. The germline V gene encodes CDR1 SGHNT and CDR2 YENEEA. The CDR3 bases are TGTGCCAGCAGCTACACAGGGAGTCGAGAGCAGTTCTTC. As protein: CASSYTGSREQFF. Filled out from reference TRBV11-3 and TRBJ2-1, the complete variable domain reads EAGVVQSPRYKIIEKKQPVAFWCNPISGHNTLYWYLQNLGQGPELLIRYENEEAVDDSQLPKDRFSAERLKGVDSTLKIQPAELGDSAVYLCASSYTGSREQFFGPGTRLTVL.

The chain carries TRBV28 and TRBJ2-7; TRBD2 is a possible D gene (5 bases). This CDR3 region has 11 residues. The V end lost 8 bases, the J end lost 3 bases, and 8 bases lay between the germline ends. The germline gives CDR1 MDHEN, CDR2 SYDVKM. Written as DNA, the CDR3 is TGTGCCAGCTCCCGGGGCTACGAGCAGTACTTC. Protein product: CASSRGYEQYF.

This clone appeared once. CDR3 residues: CAISEPTREEKLFF. The CDR3 DNA sequence: TGTGCCATCAGTGAGCCCACTCGGGAAGAAAAACTGTTTTTT. The chain is built from TRBV10-3 and TRBJ1-4; D unresolved. This CDR3 comprises 14 residues. Deletions cut 2 bases from V and 8 bases from J, with 12 bases between. Germline V gene lookup returns CDR1 ENHRY and CDR2 SYGVKD.

This clone has only one observation. V usage is TRBV6-5 and J usage is TRBJ1-1, with 7 bases matching TRBD1. CDR3 length: 13 residues. V lost 6 bases and J lost 5; bases outside the gene matches: 6. Germline V CDR1 and CDR2: MNHEY, SVGAGI. The chain's CDR3 is CASRMQGGTEAFF. CDR3 in DNA: TGTGCCAGCAGGATGCAGGGGGGGACTGAAGCTTTCTTT.